The 21 T cell receptor beta chains presented below share a single source sample, sequenced in a study of blood T cells in healthy people across ages. A second PCR, run for roughly 7 to 12 cycles, used a sample-barcoded 5' primer plus a J-beta primer mix. TCRdb analysed the 5' RACE reads with MiXCR anew, one entry per CDR3 protein. This table has roughly 1,000,000 distinct CDR3 sequences, 25% appearing once. Another study also made use of these data, one on T cells of mothers and their children.

Sequencing was done on a sample of blood. The origin of the receptors is a girl between 2 and 10 years old in good health.

This clonotype was observed a few times. The chain links TRBV7-6 to TRBJ2-5; a possible D gene is TRBD1 (6 bases). The ends were cut back, 2 bases at V and 5 bases at J, with 18 bases in the middle. Germline V CDR1 and CDR2: SGHVS, FNYEAQ. This CDR3 spans 16 amino acids. CDR3 sequence (DNA): TGTGCCAGCAGCTTATGGGGTGCAGGGGTCTCGGAGACCCAGTACTTC. As protein: CASSLWGAGVSETQYF. The complete variable domain, with remaining parts taken from reference TRBV7-6 and TRBJ2-5, reads GAGVSQSPRYKVTKRGQDVALRCDPISGHVSLYWYRQALGQGPEFLTYFNYEAQQDKSGLPNDRFSAERPEGSISTLTIQRTEQRDSAMYRCASSLWGAGVSETQYFGPGTRLLVL.

The chain uses TRBV24-1 and TRBJ2-4, with D maybe TRBD1 (5 bases). CDR3 length: 15 amino acids. V shed 3 bases and J shed 7 bases, with 15 bases lying between them. In germline, CDR1 is KGHDR, CDR2 SFDVKD. CDR3 DNA: TGTGCCACCAGTGATGGAAGGGGCGAGGCGAACATTCAGTACTTC. It codes for CATSDGRGEANIQYF.

The chain has TRBV7-2 and TRBJ2-1, with no clear D. TRBJ2-7 explains the end of the DNA better; the J call may be wrong. The CDR3 covers 13 residues. CDR1 is SGHTA, CDR2 FQGNSA, per germline. The CDR3 nucleotides are TGTGCCAGCAGCTTTACCCCGTTATACGAGCAGTACTTC. Translating it yields CASSFTPLYEQYF.

The chain couples TRBV6-2 or TRBV6-3 to TRBJ2-7, with D unclear. This CDR3 is 13 amino acids long. Trimming removed 11 bases from V and 0 bases from J, with 14 bases in between. CDR1 MNHEY and CDR2 SVGEGT come from the germline V gene. CDR3 sequence: CAAQRSISYEQYF. CDR3 coding DNA: TGTGCCGCACAAAGGAGCATCTCCTACGAGCAGTACTTC.

This clonotype was detected only a few times. This chain joins TRBV20-1 and TRBJ2-2, with no clear D. Per the germline V gene, CDR1 is DFQATT and CDR2 is SNEGSKA (reference sequence). The CDR3 contains 13 residues. Between the trimmed V and J ends, which lost 3 bases and 3 bases, there was a span of 8 bases. The CDR3 is CSARPSHTGELFF. Here the CDR3 DNA reads TGCAGTGCTAGGCCCAGTCACACCGGGGAGCTGTTTTTT.

In its sample, this clonotype was seen a few times. The chain is built from TRBV4-1 and TRBJ2-4; TRBD2 might be the D (6 bases). This CDR3 comprises 15 residues. Trimming took 3 bases from V and 9 from J, leaving 18 bases between them. CDR1 is MGHRA and CDR2 is YSYEKL in the germline V gene. The CDR3 DNA sequence: TGCGCCAGCAGCCACCAAGCGGGTGACGACGGCATTCAGTACTTC. This gives the protein CASSHQAGDDGIQYF.

In its sample, this clonotype was seen a few times. The genes are TRBV5-1 and TRBJ2-1; TRBD2 agrees at 10 bases. The CDR3 sequence is 17 residues long. The V gene end was trimmed by 3 bases and the J gene end by 5 bases; junction bases not matched to a gene: 11. Germline CDR1 is SGHRS and CDR2 is YFSETQ. CDR3: CASSSPWTSGDDNEQFF. CDR3 in DNA: TGCGCCAGCAGCTCTCCATGGACTAGCGGAGACGACAATGAGCAGTTCTTC.

The rearrangement uses TRBV20-1 and TRBJ2-5, with a possible D match to TRBD2 (5 bases). The DNA end favors TRBJ2-7, so the J call may be wrong. The length of the CDR3 is 15 residues. Germline V gives CDR1 DFQATT, CDR2 SNEGSKA (reference sequence). The CDR3 DNA follows: TGCAGTGCTAGAAGTTTTTCCGGGGTAACTTACGAGCAGTACTTC. This gives the protein CSARSFSGVTYEQYF.

CDR3 protein: CASSLVSGGAGEQYF. The CDR3 nucleotides read TGTGCCAGCAGCTTAGTTTCCGGGGGAGCTGGCGAGCAGTACTTC. The chain combines TRBV7-8 with TRBJ2-7; perhaps TRBD2 as D (6 bases). The V gene's germline CDR1 is SGHVS and CDR2 FQNEAQ. V was cut by 1 base and J by 6 bases, with 16 bases left in between. The CDR3 has 15 amino acids.

This rearrangement joins TRBV12-3 or TRBV12-4 to TRBJ2-7; tentatively, D is TRBD1 or TRBD2 (5 bases each). The CDR3 sequence is 12 residues long. Trimming took 6 bases from V and 5 from J, leaving 11 bases between them. The CDR3 coding sequence is TGTGCCAGCAGGGGGACGACCGACGAGCAGTACTTC. This gives the protein CASRGTTDEQYF.

This clonotype has just a few counts. The chain uses TRBV5-1 and TRBJ1-1; tentatively, D is TRBD1 (5 bases). Germline-derived CDR1 and CDR2 are SGHRS and YFSETQ. V lost 0 bases and J lost 1, with 16 bases in between. This CDR3 has 17 residues. Here the CDR3 DNA reads TGCGCCAGCAGCTTGGCGGGACCGGGACCCCCGAACACTGAAGCTTTCTTT. Amino acid sequence: CASSLAGPGPPNTEAFF.

This clonotype was counted between two and nine times. V is TRBV9 and J is TRBJ2-5, with a tentative D call TRBD1 (6 bases). Trimming shortened V by 2 bases and J by 2 bases, and 13 bases separated the two germline ends. Germline loops: CDR1 SGDLS, CDR2 YYNGEE. The CDR3 contains 15 residues. The DNA for the CDR3 is TGTGCCAGCAGCGTCGGACAGAATCAGCAAGAGACCCAGTACTTC. Amino acids: CASSVGQNQQETQYF.

This clonotype was counted a few times. The CDR3 loop is CASRAGTGIEETQYF. CDR3 nucleotide sequence: TGTGCCAGCAGAGCCGGGACAGGTATTGAAGAGACCCAGTACTTC. V gene TRBV5-8 combines with J gene TRBJ2-5; TRBD1 agrees at 8 bases. The germline V gene encodes CDR1 SGHTS and CDR2 YDEGEE. Trimming took 5 bases from V and 3 from J; bases not matched to a gene: 9. The CDR3 spans 15 residues.

This clonotype has a handful of counts. The chain joins TRBV12-3 or TRBV12-4 to TRBJ2-2, with 8 bases aligning to TRBD2. CDR3 length: 16 residues. V lost 3 bases and J lost 6; bases outside the gene matches: 9. The CDR3: CASSLVGLAISGELFF. CDR3 DNA: TGTGCCAGCAGTTTGGTAGGACTAGCTATTTCCGGGGAGCTGTTTTTT.

This sequence joins TRBV7-3 and TRBJ1-1; TRBD1 might be the D (5 bases). V lost 2 bases and J 4 bases, leaving 14 bases between the germline ends. The CDR3 extends over 15 amino acids. Germline V gives CDR1 SGHTA, CDR2 FQGTGA. The CDR3 spells CASSLYPGRGTEAFF. CDR3 coding DNA: TGTGCCAGCAGCTTATACCCAGGGCGGGGCACTGAAGCTTTCTTT.

The sample holds a few counts of this clonotype. V and J are TRBV9 and TRBJ2-7; 7 bases line up with TRBD2. This CDR3 has 13 residues. V trimming: 2 bases; J trimming: 4 bases; junction bases outside the gene matches: 3. Germline V gene sequence: CDR1 SGDLS, CDR2 YYNGEE. The CDR3 coding sequence is TGTGCCAGCAGCGTTGCGGGGGTATACGAGCAGTACTTC. Translation gives CASSVAGVYEQYF. Filled out from reference TRBV9 and TRBJ2-7, the complete variable domain reads DSGVTQTPKHLITATGQRVTLRCSPRSGDLSVYWYQQSLDQGLQFLIQYYNGEERAKGNILERFSAQQFPDLHSELNLSSLELGDSALYFCASSVAGVYEQYFGPGTRLTVT.

This clonotype was seen a single time. Relative to the germline gene, one junction end is altered; a read error may explain this. This chain uses TRBV7-9 with TRBJ2-2, with D perhaps TRBD1 (6 bases). The V gene's germline CDR1 is SEHNR and CDR2 FQNEAQ (reference sequence). The CDR3 consists of 13 residues. CDR3 DNA: TGTGCCAGCTCAGGGGAGAACGCCGGGGAGCTGTTTTTT. Protein sequence: CASSGENAGELFF.

This chain joins TRBV5-1 and TRBJ1-2; the match to TRBD1 covers 12 bases. Germline CDR1 is SGHRS and CDR2 is YFSETQ. V was pared by 3 bases and J by 4 bases, with 10 bases of the junction left unmatched. The CDR3 totals 17 residues. CDR3 DNA: TGCGCCAGCAGCTCCGGGACAGGGGGCATCTGGGGCTATGGCTACACCTTC. Its translation is CASSSGTGGIWGYGYTF.

CDR3 sequence (DNA): TGTGCCAGCAGCTTAGTTTATCCGGCCAGCTCCTACAATGAGCAGTTCTTC. Translating it yields CASSLVYPASSYNEQFF. The chain uses TRBV7-2 and TRBJ2-1, with D unresolved. CDR1 is SGHTA and CDR2 is FQGNSA in the germline V gene. Trimming shortened V by 1 base and J by 0 bases, and 13 bases separated the two germline ends. The CDR3 runs to 17 residues.

The chain carries TRBV29-1 and TRBJ1-2, with TRBD1 matching over 9 bases. The V and J ends lost 4 bases and 4 bases, in that order; junction bases with no gene match: 16. The CDR3 is made up of 17 amino acids. CDR1 and CDR2 (germline): SQVTM, ANQGSEA. The CDR3 DNA follows: TGCAGCGTTGTAAGCGGCTCTACAGGGGGCGCGGGCTATGGCTACACCTTC. Amino acids: CSVVSGSTGGAGYGYTF. The full variable domain, completed using reference TRBV29-1 and TRBJ1-2, is SAVISQKPSRDICQRGTSLTIQCQVDSQVTMMFWYRQQPGQSLTLIATANQGSEATYESGFVIDKFPISRPNLTFSTLTVSNMSPEDSSIYLCSVVSGSTGGAGYGYTFGSGTRLTVV.

The chain has TRBV10-3 and TRBJ2-1; 10 bases are shared with TRBD2. The CDR3 extends over 16 amino acids. The V gene's germline CDR1 is ENHRY and CDR2 SYGVKD. V lost 6 bases to trimming and J lost 4 bases; unmatched junction nucleotides: 9. CDR3 region: CAIRPGSGGSYNEQFF. The CDR3 coding sequence is TGTGCCATCAGACCAGGTAGCGGGGGGTCTTACAATGAGCAGTTCTTC.